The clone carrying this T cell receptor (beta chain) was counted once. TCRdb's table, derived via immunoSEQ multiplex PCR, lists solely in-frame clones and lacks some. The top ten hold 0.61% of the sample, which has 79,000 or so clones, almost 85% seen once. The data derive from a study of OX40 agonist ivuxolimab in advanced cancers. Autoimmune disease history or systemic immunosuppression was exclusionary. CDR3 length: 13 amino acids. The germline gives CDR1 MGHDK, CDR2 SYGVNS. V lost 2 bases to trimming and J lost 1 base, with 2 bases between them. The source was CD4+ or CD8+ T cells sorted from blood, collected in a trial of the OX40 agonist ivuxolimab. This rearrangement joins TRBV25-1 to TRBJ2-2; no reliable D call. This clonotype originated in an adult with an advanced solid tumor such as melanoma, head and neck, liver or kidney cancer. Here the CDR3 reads CASSEGNTGELFF. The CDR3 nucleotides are TGTGCCAGCAGTGAAGGGAACACCGGGGAGCTGTTTTTT. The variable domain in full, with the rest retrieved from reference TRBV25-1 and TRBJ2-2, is EADIYQTPRYLVIGTGKKITLECSQTMGHDKMYWYQQDPGMELHLIHYSYGVNSTEKGDLSSESTVSRIRTEHFPLTLESARPSHTSQYLCASSEGNTGELFFGEGSRLTVL.